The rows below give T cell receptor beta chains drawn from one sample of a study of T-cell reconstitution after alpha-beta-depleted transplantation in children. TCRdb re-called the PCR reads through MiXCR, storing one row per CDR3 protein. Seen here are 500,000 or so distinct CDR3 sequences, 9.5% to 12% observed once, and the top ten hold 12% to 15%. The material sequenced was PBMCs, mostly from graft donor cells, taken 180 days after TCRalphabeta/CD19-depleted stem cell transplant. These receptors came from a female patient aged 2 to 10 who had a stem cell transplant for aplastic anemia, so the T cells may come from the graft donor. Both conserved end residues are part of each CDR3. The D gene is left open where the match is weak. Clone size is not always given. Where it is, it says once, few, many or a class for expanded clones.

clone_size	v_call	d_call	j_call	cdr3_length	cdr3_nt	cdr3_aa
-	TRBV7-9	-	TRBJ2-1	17	TGTGCCAGCAGCTTAAATTTAGGGACTCCGACTTACAATGAGCAGTTCTTC	CASSLNLGTPTYNEQFF
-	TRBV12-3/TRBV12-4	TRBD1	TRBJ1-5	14	TGTGCCAGCAGTTTCAATGACAGGGTGCAGCCCCAGCATTTT	CASSFNDRVQPQHF
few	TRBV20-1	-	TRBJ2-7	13	TGCAGTGCTGGGGGGGACAGAAAATACGAGCAGTACTTC	CSAGGDRKYEQYF
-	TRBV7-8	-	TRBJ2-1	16	TGTGCCAGCAGCTTAAGGGGGTTTACCTCCTACAATGAGCAGTTCTTC	CASSLRGFTSYNEQFF
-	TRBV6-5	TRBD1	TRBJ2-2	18	TGTGCCAGCAGTTACCGCCGGGGTGGACAGGCCTCCACCGGGGAGCTGTTTTTT	CASSYRRGGQASTGELFF
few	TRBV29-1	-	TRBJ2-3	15	TGCAGCGTTGAGGCTCAGGCTAGCGCCACAGATACGCAGTATTTT	CSVEAQASATDTQYF
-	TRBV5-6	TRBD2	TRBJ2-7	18	TGTGCCAGCAGCCTCCCGGAGGTAGCGGGAGGAGTACGGGTTGAGCAGTACTTC	CASSLPEVAGGVRVEQYF
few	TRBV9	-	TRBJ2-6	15	TGTGCCAGCAGCGTAGGCTTCTCTGGGGCCAACGTCCTGACTTTC	CASSVGFSGANVLTF
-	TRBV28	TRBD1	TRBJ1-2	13	TGTGCCAGCAGTCCAGGGGGACCCTATGGCTACACCTTC	CASSPGGPYGYTF
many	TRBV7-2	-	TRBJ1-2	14	TGTGCCAGCAGCTTAACGGGGGGAATTGATGGCTACACCTTC	CASSLTGGIDGYTF
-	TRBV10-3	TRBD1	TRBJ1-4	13	TGTGCCATCGGAGGGGGCAGATATGAAAAACTGTTTTTT	CAIGGGRYEKLFF
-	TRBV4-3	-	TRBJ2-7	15	TGCGCCAGCAGCCAAGAAAGTCTAGCTATATACGAGCAGTACTTC	CASSQESLAIYEQYF
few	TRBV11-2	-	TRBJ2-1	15	TGTGCCAGCAGCTTAGGAGGGACGGGGGTGAATGAGCAGTTCTTC	CASSLGGTGVNEQFF
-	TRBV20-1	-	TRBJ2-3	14	TGCAGTGCTTGGGACCGATCTCGCACAGATACGCAGTATTTT	CSAWDRSRTDTQYF